The rows below give T cell receptor beta chains drawn from one sample of a study of vaccination and CD4 T cells after COVID-19. One entry per CDR3 protein results from TCRdb running MiXCR on the PCR reads. Among 6,000 or so distinct CDR3 sequences, under 60% were seen once, and the ten largest hold around 27%. These TCRs are of unknown antigen specificity. Sequenced sample: CD4+ T cells from blood, cultured in vitro. The receptor source for this set is a human donor in good health. Both conserved end residues are part of each CDR3. Fields, in order: J gene, V gene, D gene, clone size, CDR3 DNA, CDR3 protein. A D gene is named only where the DNA matches it firmly. Clone size, where shown, is once, few, many, or a class for clones that have expanded.

TRBJ1-2 | TRBV6-1 | . | . | TGTGCCAGCAACGTAAAGCCATTGGGGTATGGCTACACCTTC | CASNVKPLGYGYTF
TRBJ2-2 | TRBV19 | TRBD2 | . | TGTGCCAGTTCCCTGCCCGCGGGAGGCCTCCACACCGGGGAGCTGTTTTTT | CASSLPAGGLHTGELFF
TRBJ1-2 | TRBV20-1 | . | . | TGCAGTGTGGGGGGGCAGGGAAGTTATGGCTACACCTTC | CSVGGQGSYGYTF
TRBJ1-2 | TRBV7-6 | . | . | TGTGCCAGCAGCTTAGAGGGGGAGGGCTACACCTTC | CASSLEGEGYTF
TRBJ1-6 | TRBV6-5 | . | few | TGTGCCAGCAGTTACGATCCTTTTAGGGGTAATTCACCCCTCCACTTT | CASSYDPFRGNSPLHF
TRBJ1-6 | TRBV11-2 | TRBD1 | . | TGTGCCAGCAGCTTAGATGGGACAGGGATTTCATCCCTCCACTTT | CASSLDGTGISSLHF
TRBJ2-7 | TRBV10-1 | TRBD1 | . | TGCGCCAGCAGTGGGGGGCCTGACAGGGGGATCCACGAGCAGTACTTC | CASSGGPDRGIHEQYF
TRBJ2-3 | TRBV2 | TRBD2 | . | TGTGCCAGCAGTGGGACGACTAGCGGATCTACAGATACGCAGTATTTT | CASSGTTSGSTDTQYF
TRBJ2-2 | TRBV11-2 | . | . | TGTGCCAGCAGCGAAAGGCGAACAGGGTCGGGCGGGGAGCTGTTTTTT | CASSERRTGSGGELFF
TRBJ1-6 | TRBV5-5 | . | . | TGTGCCAGCAGCTTGGCAGGCCCACCCCTCCACTTT | CASSLAGPPLHF
TRBJ1-1 | TRBV7-9 | . | . | TGTGCCAGCAGCTTAGCGGGGACCGGGGATGAAGCTTTCTTT | CASSLAGTGDEAFF
TRBJ2-5 | TRBV9 | . | . | TGTGCCAGCAGCGTAGGAGGGGACCAAGAGACCCAGTACTTC | CASSVGGDQETQYF
TRBJ2-2 | TRBV2 | . | . | TGTGCCAGCATACGGACGGCGAACACCGGGGAGCTGTTTTTT | CASIRTANTGELFF
TRBJ2-1 | TRBV25-1 | TRBD2 | few | TGTGCCAGCAGTGAGGTTGACTCCGGGAGGAATGAGCAGTTCTTC | CASSEVDSGRNEQFF
TRBJ1-2 | TRBV7-6 | . | . | TGTGCCAGCAGCCCACTGCAAGGAGGCGGCTATGGCTACACCTTC | CASSPLQGGGYGYTF
TRBJ2-5 | TRBV27 | . | . | TGTGCCAGCAGTTTAAATGTGGTCGAGACCCAGTACTTC | CASSLNVVETQYF
TRBJ2-3 | TRBV7-2 | TRBD2 | few | TGTGCCAGCAGCTTAGCTGGGACTAGCGGGTGGGTGTTTGCGCAGTATTTT | CASSLAGTSGWVFAQYF
TRBJ2-1 | TRBV29-1 | TRBD2 | . | TGCAGCGTTCAGGGGAGCGGGAGAGCCTACAATGAGCAGTTCTTC | CSVQGSGRAYNEQFF
TRBJ2-3 | TRBV5-1 | TRBD2 | . | TGCGCCAGCAGCCCCTTAGCGGGAGGACCAGATACGCAGTATTTT | CASSPLAGGPDTQYF
TRBJ1-1 | TRBV2 | . | . | TGTGCCAGCCTACAGGTACACTCGGCTGAAGCTTTCTTT | CASLQVHSAEAFF
TRBJ2-7 | TRBV14 | . | . | TGTGCCAGCAGCCCCCTTCAGGGCACCTTCTACGAGCAGTACTTC | CASSPLQGTFYEQYF
TRBJ2-1 | TRBV6-2/TRBV6-3 | . | . | TGTGCCAGCAGTTACGGACGGTTGGGGTTCTTC | CASSYGRLGFF
TRBJ2-5 | TRBV19 | TRBD2 | . | TGTGCCAGTAGTATGGGGGGAGGGCGTTGGCAAGAGACCCAGTACTTC | CASSMGGGRWQETQYF
TRBJ1-2 | TRBV29-1 | . | few | TGCAGCGCGGGCGGGAACCCGGCAGGGGTGGGTGGCTACACCTTC | CSAGGNPAGVGGYTF
TRBJ2-5 | TRBV7-6 | . | . | TGTGCCAGCAGCTTAGTGGGTTCGGAGACCCAGTACTTC | CASSLVGSETQYF
TRBJ1-5 | TRBV2 | . | . | TGTGCCAGCAGCGCAACCCCGGGACAACTCAATCAGCCCCAGCATTTT | CASSATPGQLNQPQHF
TRBJ2-2 | TRBV20-1 | . | few | TGCAGTGCTAGCGTGGTCTATCGCACCGGGGAGCTGTTTTTT | CSASVVYRTGELFF
TRBJ1-1 | TRBV7-2 | TRBD1 | few | TGTGCCAGCAGCCCGGGACAGTCGAACACTGAAGCTTTCTTT | CASSPGQSNTEAFF
TRBJ1-2 | TRBV6-1 | . | . | TGTGCCAATGCCGCTCGACCCCCCTATGGCTACACCTTC | CANAARPPYGYTF
TRBJ1-6 | TRBV20-1 | TRBD1 | few | TGCAGTGCTGTCCCGGGACAGGGGAATAATTCACCCCTCCACTTT | CSAVPGQGNNSPLHF
TRBJ2-3 | TRBV6-1 | . | few | TGTGCCAGCAGGGGGGAGACTATGACAGATACGCAGTATTTT | CASRGETMTDTQYF
TRBJ1-2 | TRBV6-2/TRBV6-3 | . | few | TGTGCCAGCAGTTACGGTAGAGGGAACTATGGCTACACCTTC | CASSYGRGNYGYTF
TRBJ1-6 | TRBV30 | . | . | TGTGCCTGGAGTCTAAGTGAGGATTCACCCCTCCACTTT | CAWSLSEDSPLHF
TRBJ1-1 | TRBV30 | TRBD1 | once | TGTGCCTGGAGGAGAGGGGGCGCGAGCACTGAAGCTTTCTTT | CAWRRGGASTEAFF
TRBJ2-7 | TRBV25-1 | . | . | TGTGCCAGCAGTGTCATGGGACTTTACGAGCAGTACTTC | CASSVMGLYEQYF
TRBJ2-3 | TRBV18 | . | once | TGTGCCAGCTCACTTGCTACCCAAAGAGCAGATACGCAGTATTTT | CASSLATQRADTQYF
TRBJ2-7 | TRBV28 | . | . | TGTGCCAGCAGTATACCAGGGGCCCGGAGATGGGAGCAGTACTTC | CASSIPGARRWEQYF
TRBJ2-5 | TRBV6-1 | . | . | TGTGCCACCCTCCGAGGTGAGACCCAGTACTTC | CATLRGETQYF
TRBJ1-1 | TRBV5-1 | TRBD1 | few | TGCGCCAGCAGCCAGACAGGGCAGTTGAGGGCTTTCTTT | CASSQTGQLRAFF
TRBJ2-5 | TRBV27 | TRBD2 | few | TGTGCCAGCAGTAAACTAGCGGGGGGGCCCGTTTCTCCGTACTTC | CASSKLAGGPVSPYF
TRBJ2-3 | TRBV12-2 | . | . | TGTGCAAGTCGCTTACCGACTAGCCTCCCAGATACGCAGTATTTT | CASRLPTSLPDTQYF
TRBJ2-1 | TRBV2 | . | once | TGTGCCAGCAGATTGACTAGGTCCTACAATGAGCAGTTCTTC | CASRLTRSYNEQFF
TRBJ1-2 | TRBV25-1 | . | . | TGTGCCAGCAGTGACGGCTATGGCTACACCTTC | CASSDGYGYTF
TRBJ1-1 | TRBV19 | . | few | TGTGCCAGTAGTAGACAGAACACTGAAGCTTTCTTT | CASSRQNTEAFF
TRBJ2-5 | TRBV5-1 | TRBD1 | . | TGCGCCAGCAGCTGGAATCCGGACAGGGGTGAGACCCAGTACTTC | CASSWNPDRGETQYF
TRBJ2-1 | TRBV20-1 | TRBD2 | . | TGCAGTGCTAGTTACTCTAGCGGCAAATACAATGAGCAGTTCTTC | CSASYSSGKYNEQFF
TRBJ2-2 | TRBV5-4 | . | . | TGTGCCAGCAGCTTGGTCGCGCGAATGGGGACCGGGGAGCTGTTTTTT | CASSLVARMGTGELFF
TRBJ1-1 | TRBV6-2/TRBV6-3 | . | few | TGTGCCAGCAGTTACCCCGATGAGGTGCTTCTGAACACTGAAGCTTTCTTT | CASSYPDEVLLNTEAFF
TRBJ2-3 | TRBV5-1 | TRBD2 | . | TGCGCCAGCAGCTTGGCCCGCGGGAGTGAGACGCAGTATTTT | CASSLARGSETQYF
TRBJ2-7 | TRBV7-2 | . | few | TGTGCCAGCAGCTTCGGGGGACACTACGAGCAGTACTTC | CASSFGGHYEQYF
TRBJ1-5 | TRBV5-4 | . | . | TGTGCCAGCAGCCATGGGGGCGTAAGGGGACAGCCCCAGCATTTT | CASSHGGVRGQPQHF
TRBJ2-1 | TRBV7-6 | TRBD2 | . | TGTGCCAGCAGCTTAGGAGCGGGGGGGCACAATGAGCAGTTCTTC | CASSLGAGGHNEQFF
TRBJ2-3 | TRBV6-5 | . | few | TGTGCCAGCAGTTACTCGCCGGGACTGCTAACCACAGATACGCAGTATTTT | CASSYSPGLLTTDTQYF
TRBJ2-4 | TRBV7-2 | . | . | TGTGCCAGCAGCTTAGAACTCGGACTAGCCAAAAACATTCAGTACTTC | CASSLELGLAKNIQYF
TRBJ2-5 | TRBV20-1 | TRBD2 | few | TGCAGTGCTAGTCTAGCGGGAGTTGGGACCCAGTACTTC | CSASLAGVGTQYF
TRBJ2-5 | TRBV29-1 | TRBD1 | . | TGCAGCGTGATAGGGGGACAGGCCGTGGGAGAGACCCAGTACTTC | CSVIGGQAVGETQYF